Sequencing of this T cell receptor beta chain was carried out in a study of blood T cell repertoires in COVID-19. On the study more broadly: Spain, Italy and the United States supplied samples that represented acute and convalescent COVID-19. T cells, B-cell-depleted T cells, or PBMCs supplied cDNA or gDNA.

The CDR3 is made up of 13 amino acids. V shed 2 bases and J shed 7 bases, with 12 bases lying between them. CDR1 and CDR2 from the germline V gene are KGHSH and LQKENI. Original handling: Cell counts per sample came from amplifying reference gene primers. Some clones are missing from TCRdb's copy, which holds only in-frame ones; the method was immunoSEQ multiplex PCR. V and J calls and clone size are as listed in that table; D and trimming were resolved from the DNA. This table holds 310,000 or so clones, around 87% found once. The chain is built from TRBV18 and TRBJ2-7; D might be TRBD2 (5 bases). This clonotype originated in a man aged 65-85 years with acute or convalescent COVID-19. The sample was peripheral blood. CDR3 DNA: TGTGCCAGCTCACCAGGAGGCGGACTTGAGCAGTACTTC. Its protein is CASSPGGGLEQYF.